This T cell receptor (beta chain) was captured in a study of shared clonotypes between healthy human individuals. As for the study in general: Per-donor plates numbered three CD4 naive, three CD4 memory, two CD8 naive and one CD8 memory. Study-wide points: Naive subsets tended to show greater estimated richness than memory subsets.

Points on this clone: No antigen is known for it.

The repertoire was sequenced with immunoSEQ multiplex PCR; TCRdb's copy has only in-frame clones and lacks some. The table lists 700,000 or so clones, roughly 70% of them singletons. The CDR3 runs to 19 residues. Germline CDR1 is SGDLS and CDR2 is YYNGEE. The V gene end was trimmed by 4 bases and the J gene end by 8 bases; junction bases not matched to a gene: 21. The J gene is TRBJ2-2, the V gene TRBV9, with 9 bases aligning to TRBD2. This clonotype was sampled from a young woman in good health. Sequencing was done on a sample of memory CD4+ T cells sorted from blood. As to subset: CD45RA-negative fraction. The CDR3, as DNA: TGTGCCAGCAGCACACGGTATAGCGGGAGAGGTGGCTTCCCTGGGGAGCTGTTTTTT. The encoded protein is CASSTRYSGRGGFPGELFF. Looking up the rest from reference TRBV9 and TRBJ2-2 gives the full variable domain: DSGVTQTPKHLITATGQRVTLRCSPRSGDLSVYWYQQSLDQGLQFLIQYYNGEERAKGNILERFSAQQFPDLHSELNLSSLELGDSALYFCASSTRYSGRGGFPGELFFGEGSRLTVL.